A single sample gave rise to the 5 T cell receptor beta chains below, sequenced in a study of blood T cell repertoires in COVID-19. The method was immunoSEQ multiplex PCR; TCRdb's version includes in-frame clones alone and lacks a portion of them. The data contain roughly 110,000 clones, approximately 90% of them singletons. The sequenced material came from peripheral blood. The origin of the receptors is a woman aged 25 to 39 with acute or convalescent COVID-19.

This chain uses TRBV6-1 with TRBJ1-3, with D hard to call. The germline gives CDR1 MNHNS, CDR2 SASEGT. This CDR3 region has 14 residues. Trimming took 3 bases from V and 1 from J, leaving 7 bases between them. The CDR3 reads CASSDPVSGNTIYF. The CDR3 DNA sequence: TGTGCCAGCAGTGACCCGGTATCTGGAAACACCATATATTTT.

This sequence joins TRBV10-2 and TRBJ1-5; 8 bases match TRBD1. There are 17 residues in the CDR3. Germline lookup yields CDR1 WSHSY and CDR2 SAAADI. V was clipped by 5 bases and J by 6 bases; unmatched bases: 15. The CDR3 protein is CASSHLPGQVKIQPQHF. The CDR3 DNA reads TGCGCCAGCAGTCATCTTCCGGGACAGGTAAAAATTCAGCCCCAGCATTTT.

The CDR3 nucleotides read TGTGCCAGCAGCCCGCACCCCAGGACAGAAAACACAGATACGCAGTATTTT. Residues: CASSPHPRTENTDTQYF. V gene TRBV28 combines with J gene TRBJ2-3, with a tentative D call TRBD1 (6 bases). Deletions cut 6 bases from V and 2 bases from J, with 21 bases between. The germline gives CDR1 MDHEN, CDR2 SYDVKM. The CDR3 is 17 residues long.

This chain connects TRBV13 to TRBJ1-6, with D maybe TRBD1 (5 bases). The CDR3 has 14 amino acids. CDR1 is PRHDT and CDR2 is FYEKMQ in the germline V gene (reference sequence). V lost 5 bases and J lost 7, with 12 bases in between. The CDR3 reads CASSRGAANSPLHF. CDR3 coding DNA: TGTGCCAGCAGCCGCGGGGCAGCAAATTCACCCCTCCACTTT.

The chain has TRBV20-1 and TRBJ1-2, with a tentative D call TRBD1 (5 bases). The germline CDR1 and CDR2 sequences are DFQATT and SNEGSKA (reference sequence). Trimming stripped 3 bases from V and 8 bases from J, with 16 bases between. The CDR3 length is 13 residues. The CDR3 DNA is TGCAGTGCTAGTAGCCAGGGAAGAGTAGGCTACACCTTC. It is translated as CSASSQGRVGYTF.